These T cell receptor beta chains were read from a single sample in a study of identical twins. TCRdb re-called the 5' RACE reads with MiXCR, one entry per CDR3 protein. There are 120,000 to 150,000 distinct CDR3 sequences in the sample; around 3.6% occur only once, and 7.5% to 8.5% lies in the top ten. Sequencing was done on a sample of memory T cells sorted from blood. Receptor source: a young man in good health. CDR3s include the opening cysteine and the closing phenylalanine or tryptophan. The D gene is left open where the match is weak. Only part of the rows carry a size: once, few, many, or a class if the clone is expanded.

abundance	j_gene	v_gene	d_gene	CDR3aa	CDR3nt
many	TRBJ2-2	TRBV4-2	NA	CASSQGGSGVATGELFF	TGTGCCAGCAGCCAAGGAGGGAGTGGCGTGGCCACCGGGGAGCTGTTTTTT
many	TRBJ2-5	TRBV5-1	NA	CASSLAPGNQETQYF	TGCGCCAGCAGCTTGGCCCCAGGGAACCAAGAGACCCAGTACTTC
many	TRBJ1-2	TRBV11-2	NA	CASSLGKGYTF	TGTGCCAGCAGCCTAGGGAAGGGCTACACCTTC
many	TRBJ1-2	TRBV28	NA	CAILDSYGYTF	TGTGCCATCTTGGACAGCTATGGCTACACCTTC
many	TRBJ2-6	TRBV4-2	NA	CASSQDRVSSGANVLTF	TGTGCCAGCAGCCAAGATCGGGTGAGCTCTGGGGCCAACGTCCTGACTTTC
many	TRBJ2-2	TRBV28	NA	CASSPPLVFTGELFF	TGTGCCAGCAGCCCCCCTTTGGTGTTCACCGGGGAGCTGTTTTTT
NA	TRBJ1-4	TRBV7-2	TRBD1	CASSLGGQGNEKLFF	TGTGCCAGCAGCTTAGGGGGACAGGGGAATGAAAAACTGTTTTTT
many	TRBJ2-3	TRBV20-1	NA	CSASRGKRDTQYF	TGCAGTGCTAGTAGGGGGAAGAGAGATACGCAGTATTTT
many	TRBJ1-3	TRBV11-2	NA	CASSPDRDRIYF	TGTGCCAGCAGCCCAGATCGAGACAGAATATATTTT
many	TRBJ2-1	TRBV2	NA	CASSDITGYNEQFF	TGTGCCAGCAGTGACATTACAGGTTACAATGAGCAGTTCTTC
many	TRBJ2-7	TRBV12-3/TRBV12-4	NA	CASSDPQISYEQYF	TGTGCCAGCAGTGATCCGCAGATATCCTACGAGCAGTACTTC
NA	TRBJ2-4	TRBV6-5	TRBD1	CASSYGTGQGLLAKNIQYF	TGTGCCAGCAGTTACGGGACGGGACAGGGACTGCTAGCCAAAAACATTCAGTACTTC
many	TRBJ2-4	TRBV10-3	TRBD1	CAIREQGLDIQYF	TGTGCCATCAGAGAACAGGGGTTGGACATTCAGTACTTC
many	TRBJ2-7	TRBV12-3/TRBV12-4	NA	CASSSHSRLKPYEQYF	TGTGCCAGCAGCTCCCATTCTAGACTGAAACCCTACGAGCAGTACTTC
many	TRBJ2-4	TRBV6-2/TRBV6-3	NA	CASERQPGDIQYF	TGTGCCAGCGAGAGACAGCCGGGGGACATTCAGTACTTC
many	TRBJ2-2	TRBV11-2	NA	CASREGHGELFF	TGTGCCAGCAGGGAGGGGCACGGGGAGCTGTTTTTT
many	TRBJ2-2	TRBV5-1	TRBD2	CASGGLGLPGELFF	TGCGCCAGCGGAGGACTAGGTCTCCCCGGGGAGCTGTTTTTT
many	TRBJ2-5	TRBV20-1	NA	CSARVGRETQYF	TGCAGTGCTAGAGTGGGCCGAGAGACCCAGTACTTC
many	TRBJ2-7	TRBV5-4	TRBD1	CASSRDRNYEQYF	TGTGCCAGCAGCCGGGACAGGAACTACGAGCAGTACTTC
many	TRBJ1-3	TRBV4-1	NA	CASSHAVRGRRRGNTIYF	TGCGCCAGCAGCCACGCAGTCCGGGGCCGGCGCCGTGGAAACACCATATATTTT
NA	TRBJ1-1	TRBV5-1	NA	CSSSAGDMTNTEAFF	TGCTCCAGCAGCGCCGGGGACATGACGAACACTGAAGCTTTCTTT
NA	TRBJ2-1	TRBV28	TRBD2	CASSLVIFPGLAGGPGFF	TGTGCCAGCAGTTTAGTTATCTTCCCGGGACTAGCGGGAGGGCCTGGGTTCTTC
many	TRBJ2-1	TRBV4-2	TRBD2	CASSPGMTSGRTYEQFF	TGTGCCAGCAGCCCAGGGATGACTAGCGGGAGAACATATGAGCAGTTCTTC
few	TRBJ1-2	TRBV2	TRBD1	CASIRQGASYGYTF	TGTGCCAGCATTCGACAGGGGGCAAGCTATGGCTACACCTTC
many	TRBJ2-5	TRBV5-5	NA	CASSLAMASETQYF	TGTGCCAGCAGCTTGGCAATGGCCTCAGAGACCCAGTACTTC
many	TRBJ2-1	TRBV3-1	TRBD2	CASSQEWTSVYNEQFF	TGTGCCAGCAGCCAAGAGTGGACTAGCGTCTACAATGAGCAGTTCTTC
few	TRBJ2-3	TRBV27	TRBD2	CASRRTSGVTDTQYF	TGTGCCTCCCGCCGGACTAGCGGGGTAACAGATACGCAGTATTTT
many	TRBJ2-5	TRBV5-6	TRBD1	CASSFPGQQETQYF	TGTGCCAGCAGCTTCCCGGGACAGCAAGAGACCCAGTACTTC
many	TRBJ2-1	TRBV11-1	NA	CASSDRQRNYNEQFF	TGTGCCAGCAGCGATAGGCAGCGGAACTACAATGAGCAGTTCTTC
many	TRBJ1-2	TRBV3-1	TRBD1	CASSQAVWQGGGYTF	TGTGCCAGCAGCCAAGCGGTTTGGCAGGGGGGCGGCTACACCTTC
many	TRBJ2-5	TRBV5-1	NA	CASSLGADQETQYF	TGCGCCAGCAGCTTGGGGGCAGACCAAGAGACCCAGTACTTC
many	TRBJ1-5	TRBV11-2	NA	CASSPGPGQPQHF	TGTGCCAGCAGCCCAGGGCCGGGTCAGCCCCAGCATTTT
many	TRBJ2-1	TRBV30	TRBD2	CALASGYNEQFF	TGTGCCTTGGCTAGCGGCTACAATGAGCAGTTCTTC
many	TRBJ1-2	TRBV13	TRBD1	CASSWSGQGDGYTF	TGTGCCAGCAGCTGGTCTGGACAGGGCGATGGCTACACCTTC
many	TRBJ2-2	TRBV12-3/TRBV12-4	TRBD2	CASSLALTSVSTGELFF	TGTGCCAGCAGTTTAGCCCTGACTAGCGTGAGCACCGGGGAGCTGTTTTTT
many	TRBJ2-4	TRBV7-2	NA	CASNKGVAKNIQYF	TGTGCCAGCAACAAGGGGGTAGCCAAAAACATTCAGTACTTC
many	TRBJ1-6	TRBV7-9	TRBD1	CASRDRDSPLHF	TGTGCCAGCCGGGACAGGGATTCACCCCTCCACTTT